This T cell receptor beta chain was sequenced for a study of T cells after yellow fever vaccination. The overall study: Fractions containing few cells were prepared with SMART-Seq v4 Ultra Low Input.

This clonotype was counted at least ten times. TCRdb fed the 5' RACE reads into MiXCR, producing one record per CDR3 protein. The sample contains 300,000 to 350,000 distinct CDR3 sequences, 4% to 5.5% of which appear only once. The V end lost 0 bases, the J end lost 7 bases, and 9 bases lay between the germline ends. CDR1 SEHNR and CDR2 FQNEAQ come from the germline V gene (reference sequence). The CDR3 extends over 13 amino acids. The TCR sequence derives from a man younger than 30 who received the YFV17D yellow fever vaccine. The sequences come from PBMCs, collected 15 days after the yellow fever booster vaccination. The chain is built from TRBV7-9 and TRBJ1-1; D remains ambiguous. The DNA for the CDR3 is TGTGCCAGCAGCTTAGCACCTGGTGATGAAGCTTTCTTT. Amino acid sequence: CASSLAPGDEAFF.